Detailed here is one T cell receptor beta chain. The target antigen is unknown. Primers for the PCR totalled 60 Vbeta and 13 Jbeta. Sequencing was performed with immunoSEQ multiplex PCR; in TCRdb, only in-frame clones are kept and a portion is missing. The sample has about 120,000 clones, 70% to 80% seen once. This entry belongs to a study of cytomegalovirus exposure and HLA in healthy donors. The study, taken as a whole, reports: The study carried out a later analysis of TCR beta sequences. It associated 15,000 to 20,000 of them with specific HLA alleles at a false discovery rate of 0.05. As confirmed in vitro, three CMV-associated chains were specific for CMV antigens.

Trimming left V 3 bases short and J 5 bases short, with 20 bases between. Germline V CDR1 and CDR2: GTSNPN, SVGIG (reference sequence). The CDR3 spans 15 residues. Sequencing was done on a sample of PBMCs. The origin of this receptor is a woman in her thirties or forties in good health and CMV-seropositive. This chain joins TRBV30 and TRBJ2-7, with a weak D call TRBD2 (6 bases). The CDR3 spells CAWSPQTRIGHEQYF. DNA of the CDR3: TGTGCCTGGAGCCCCCAGACTAGGATTGGGCACGAGCAGTACTTC.